The present T cell receptor beta chain was sequenced within a study of T cells in Graves' hyperthyroidism and ophthalmopathy. Overall study findings and caveats: Expanded thyroid clonotypes (above 0.001) were mostly also found in blood. Patients with ophthalmopathy were separated from those with stable hyperthyroidism by a 13 V-J model. The model's output predicted ophthalmopathy at a median of approximately 6.5 months prior to onset.

The CDR3 sequence is 15 residues long. V shed 5 bases, J shed 3 bases, and the junction held 7 bases outside the gene matches. Germline values: CDR1 LNHDA, CDR2 SQIVND (reference sequence). Amplification yielded TCR beta CDR3 regions, with RNA transcripts as the source. A first-round RT-PCR of the TCR CDR3 used the HTBI primer set. Using its own MiXCR run on the multiplex PCR reads, TCRdb lists one record per CDR3 protein. Here the sample spans approximately 590,000 distinct CDR3 sequences, more than 15% being singletons. On the basis of clinical symptoms, serum thyroxine and TRAb, thyroid ultrasound and orbital computed tomography, diagnoses were made. Regarding this clonotype: Its antigen is unknown.

The chain combines TRBV19 with TRBJ1-2; 9 positions match TRBD1. This clonotype originated in a woman aged 30 to 39 with Graves' hyperthyroidism. Sequencing input: blood. The CDR3 DNA reads as TGTGCCAGTAGTCCCACAGGGGGCGGTTACTATGGCTACACCTTC. Translated: CASSPTGGGYYGYTF.